This T cell receptor beta chain is from a study of blood T cell repertoires in COVID-19 (dated by TCRdb to the early 2020s). Study-wide context: Samples from collaborators originated in the United States, Italy and Spain and spanned both the acute and convalescent phases of COVID-19. The prospective study material was composed of cDNA or gDNA derived from T cells, B-cell-depleted T cells, or PBMCs. Subjects who had been exposed to COVID-19, were actively infected with it, or had recovered from it provided the deeply sampled blood TCRbeta repertoires that made up the dataset. The repertoires were released in a freely available public database meant as a resource for research on the immune response to SARS-CoV-2. Samples came from the ongoing ImmuneRACE study (first 160 participants) plus 1,254 subjects from 6 global collaborators. The sample metadata nearly always contained a de-identified subject ID, COVID-19 status, age in years and sex. Where available, HLA class I and class II types were taken from metadata supplied by the sample provider and were not determined by assay-based typing. Summary of the overall study and its limitations: Clinical and demographic metadata were provided uncurated, with the amount varying by source and participant.

Points on this clone: Its antigen is currently not known. No base quality information exists; no much larger clone differs at one position.

Each collaborating institution followed its own protocols to collect whole blood in K2EDTA tubes. For TCRbeta analysis, collaborators shipped samples in one of three forms: frozen whole blood, isolated PBMCs, or DNA extracted from either of those sample types. TCRbeta CDR3 regions were amplified from genomic DNA by means of the immunoSEQ Assay, a bias-controlled multiplex PCR. As for the original processing: The number of nucleated cells in each sample was estimated by amplification of reference gene primers within the assay. To quantify the absolute abundance of each unique TCRbeta CDR3 rearrangement, sequence reads were collapsed and filtered. For each sample, productive Simpson clonality was calculated as the square root of Simpson's diversity index across productive rearrangements. Not all clones reach the TCRdb copy of this immuneACCESS table, which keeps in-frame sequences only. Checked studies attribute under half of the gap to unresolved V genes and leave the rest unexplained. V, J and clone size derive from that table, while D and trimming were established from the DNA sequence. For this sample the table gives roughly 180,000 clones, of which about 70% were detected only once. The leading ten clones occupy approximately 9% of the sample.

The germline V gene specifies SGHTA as CDR1 and FQGTGA as CDR2. Trimming removed 5 bases from V and 5 bases from J, leaving 14 bases between the germline ends. Including cysteine and phenylalanine, the CDR3 has 14 amino acids. Only the CDR3 DNA stays, 42 bases, in frame from base 1. What was sequenced was peripheral blood. The clonotype originates from a woman aged 50 to 60 with active or convalescent COVID-19. Recombination linked TRBV7-3 to TRBJ2-3; the D gene is not confidently resolved. The encoded CDR3 is CASSGWRKQDTQYF. The bases are TGTGCCAGCAGCGGTTGGCGGAAACAAGATACGCAGTATTTT.